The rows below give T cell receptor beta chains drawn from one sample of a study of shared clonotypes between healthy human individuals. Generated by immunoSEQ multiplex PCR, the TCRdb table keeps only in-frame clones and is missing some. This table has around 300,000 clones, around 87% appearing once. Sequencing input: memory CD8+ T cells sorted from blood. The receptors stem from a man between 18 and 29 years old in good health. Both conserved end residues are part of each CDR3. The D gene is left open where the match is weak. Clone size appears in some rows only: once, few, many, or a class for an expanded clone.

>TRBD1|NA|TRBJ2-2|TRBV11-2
TGTGCCAGCAGCCCGGGACAGACCGGGGAGCTGTTTTTT
CASSPGQTGELFF
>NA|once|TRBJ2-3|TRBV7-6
TGTGCCAGCAGCTTAGCTGGTGGGACAGATACGCAGTATTTT
CASSLAGGTDTQYF
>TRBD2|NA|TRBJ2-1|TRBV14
TGTGCCAGCAGCCCGGGACTAGCGGTCTACAATGAGCAGTTCTTC
CASSPGLAVYNEQFF
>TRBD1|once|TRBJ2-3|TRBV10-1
TGCGCCAGCACAACCGGGACAGGCACAGATACGCAGTATTTT
CASTTGTGTDTQYF
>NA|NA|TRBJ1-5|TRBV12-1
TGTGCCAGCAGCTTTGTCGGGACGCGGGACAATCAGCCCCAGCATTTT
CASSFVGTRDNQPQHF
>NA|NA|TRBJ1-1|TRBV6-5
TGTGCCAGCAGTTCCCCGGGTACAGGGAACACTGAAGCTTTCTTT
CASSSPGTGNTEAFF
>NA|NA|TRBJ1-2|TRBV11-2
TGTGCCAGCAGCCCCAATTTGGATGGCTACACCTTC
CASSPNLDGYTF
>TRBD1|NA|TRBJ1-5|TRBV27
TGTGCCAGCAGGACGGGACAGGTTAGCAATCAGCCCCAGCATTTT
CASRTGQVSNQPQHF
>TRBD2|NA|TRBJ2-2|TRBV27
TGTGCCAGCAGTTTAAACGGCGGGAGGGCCAGAAACACCGGGGAGCTGTTTTTT
CASSLNGGRARNTGELFF
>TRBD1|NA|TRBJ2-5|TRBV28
TGTGCCAGCAGTTTAGGGGAAGGGGGCCTTCAAGAGACCCAGTACTTC
CASSLGEGGLQETQYF
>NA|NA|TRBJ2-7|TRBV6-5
TGTGCCAGCAGTTACTCGGAAGAGGCCTACGAGCAGTACTTC
CASSYSEEAYEQYF
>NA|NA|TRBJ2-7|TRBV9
TGTGCCAGCAGCGTATCCCAGGGGCTTTCCTACGAGCAGTACTTC
CASSVSQGLSYEQYF
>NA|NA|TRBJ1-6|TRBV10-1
TGCGCCAGCAGTGCACGGGGGGGGGAATCACCCCTCCACTTT
CASSARGGESPLHF
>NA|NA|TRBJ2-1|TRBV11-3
TGTGCCAGCAGCTTCGGAGAGGATGAGCAGTTCTTC
CASSFGEDEQFF
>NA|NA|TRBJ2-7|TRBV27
TGTGCCAGCAGTTTTTCTGGGGAAATATACGAGCAGTACTTC
CASSFSGEIYEQYF
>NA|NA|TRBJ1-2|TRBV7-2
TGTGCCGTGGGTTGGCCCTACACCTTC
CAVGWPYTF
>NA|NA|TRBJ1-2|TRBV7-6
TGTGCCAGCAGCCCCAATTTCAGGGGACTATATGGCTACACCTTC
CASSPNFRGLYGYTF
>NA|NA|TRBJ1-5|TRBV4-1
TGCGCCAGCAGCCAAGCCGTTTTAATCCTACCCCAGCATTTT
CASSQAVLILPQHF
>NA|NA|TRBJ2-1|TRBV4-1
TGCGCCAGCAGCCCAGGGGTGGGTTACAATGAGCAGTTCTTC
CASSPGVGYNEQFF
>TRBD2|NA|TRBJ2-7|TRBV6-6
TGTGCCAGCAGCTACTCAGGGACTAGCGGATACGAGCAGTACTTC
CASSYSGTSGYEQYF
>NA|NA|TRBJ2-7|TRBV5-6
TGTGCCAGCAGCTTGGAACAGGGCCGGGCCGAGCAGTACTTC
CASSLEQGRAEQYF
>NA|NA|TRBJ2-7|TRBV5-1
TGCGCCAGCAGCGAAAACAGTGACGAGCAGTACTTC
CASSENSDEQYF
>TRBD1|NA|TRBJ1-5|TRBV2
TGTGCCAGCAGCCCGGGACAGCAAAATCAGCCCCAGCATTTT
CASSPGQQNQPQHF
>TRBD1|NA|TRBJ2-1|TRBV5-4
TGTGCCAGCAGCTTGGTTGGGACAGTAATCAATGAGCAGTTCTTC
CASSLVGTVINEQFF
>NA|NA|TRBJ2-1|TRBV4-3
TGCGCCAGCAGCCAACCTCCCTTGAGGGAGCAGTTCTTC
CASSQPPLREQFF
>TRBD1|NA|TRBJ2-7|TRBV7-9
TGTGCCAGCAGCTTAATCGACAGGGCCTACGAGCAGTACTTC
CASSLIDRAYEQYF
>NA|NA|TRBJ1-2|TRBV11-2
TGTGCCAGCAGTTGGACGGGGGCCGACTATGGCTACACCTTC
CASSWTGADYGYTF
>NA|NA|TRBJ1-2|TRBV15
TGTGCCACCAGCGAAGGGACGTATGGCTACACCTTC
CATSEGTYGYTF
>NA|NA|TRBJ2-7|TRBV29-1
TGCAGCGCATCAGGGGGGCATAGGGGCGAGCAGTACTTC
CSASGGHRGEQYF
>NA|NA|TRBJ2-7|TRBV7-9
TGTGCCAGCAGCTTCGGGCGGTACTCGGCCTACGAGCAGTACTTC
CASSFGRYSAYEQYF
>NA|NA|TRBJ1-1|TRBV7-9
TGTGCCAGCAGCGGTGATACAGGGCGCACTGAAGCTTTCTTT
CASSGDTGRTEAFF
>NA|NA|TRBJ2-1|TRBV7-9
TGTGCCAGCAGCTTAGTGGGATACAATGAGCAGTTCTTC
CASSLVGYNEQFF
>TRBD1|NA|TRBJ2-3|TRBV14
TGTGCCAGCAGCGCCTACAGGGGGCTGGTAGATACGCAGTATTTT
CASSAYRGLVDTQYF
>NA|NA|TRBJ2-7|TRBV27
TGTGCCAGCAGTTTACGGGGGAACCACTACGAGCAGTACTTC
CASSLRGNHYEQYF
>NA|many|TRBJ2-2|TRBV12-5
TGTGCTAGTGGCACCTGGGGGCTGGCGGACACCGGGGAGCTGTTTTTT
CASGTWGLADTGELFF
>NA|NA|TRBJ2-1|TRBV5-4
TGTGCCAGCAGCTTGGGACTAATTGGGAGGTCCTACAATGAGCAGTTCTTC
CASSLGLIGRSYNEQFF
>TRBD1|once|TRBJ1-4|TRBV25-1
TGTGCCAGCAGTGGTGGAACAGGGGGCGGCTTTGGTGAAAAACTGTTTTTT
CASSGGTGGGFGEKLFF
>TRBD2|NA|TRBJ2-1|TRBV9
TGTGCCAGCAGCCGTAGCGGGAGCGCCTCCTACAATGAGCAGTTCTTC
CASSRSGSASYNEQFF
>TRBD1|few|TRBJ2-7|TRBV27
TGTGCCAGCAGTCCGGGACAGGGATATCTCCACGAGCAGTACTTC
CASSPGQGYLHEQYF
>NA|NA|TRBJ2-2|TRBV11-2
TGTGCCAGCAGCCCCGAAGGGGCGCGTGCCGGGGAGCTGTTTTTT
CASSPEGARAGELFF
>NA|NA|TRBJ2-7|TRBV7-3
TGTGCCAGCAGCCCGGGACCGTACTACGAGCAGTACTTC
CASSPGPYYEQYF
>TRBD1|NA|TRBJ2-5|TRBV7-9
TGTGCCAGCAGCCGCACGACAGGGTCCGAGACCCAGTACTTC
CASSRTTGSETQYF
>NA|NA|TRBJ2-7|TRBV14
TGTGCCAGCAGCCCCATTACAGTTACAGGGTGGGCTTTATTCGACGAGCAGTACTTC
CASSPITVTGWALFDEQYF
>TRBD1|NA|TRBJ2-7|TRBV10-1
TGCGCCAGCAGTGGGATCCTGACAGGGGATTTTCTCGAGCAGTACTTC
CASSGILTGDFLEQYF
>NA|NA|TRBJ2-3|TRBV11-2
TGTGCCAGCAGCTTGGTTTCACGAGATACGCAGTATTTT
CASSLVSRDTQYF
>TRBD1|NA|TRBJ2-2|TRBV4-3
TGCGCCAGCAGCCAAGATCGGGGGACAGGAGGCGGGGAGCTGTTTTTT
CASSQDRGTGGGELFF
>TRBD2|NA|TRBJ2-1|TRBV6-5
TGTGCCAGCAGTCCCGTAGCGGGGGGAGGGGAGCAGTTCTTC
CASSPVAGGGEQFF
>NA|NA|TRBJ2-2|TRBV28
TGTGCCAGCAGTGATCCGGGACGGACCGGGGAGCTGTTTTTT
CASSDPGRTGELFF
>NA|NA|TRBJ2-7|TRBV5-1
TGCGCCAGCACGGGGCAAGGGTTAGACCGGAGCTCCTACGAGCAGTACTTC
CASTGQGLDRSSYEQYF
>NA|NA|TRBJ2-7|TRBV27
TGTGCCAGCAGTTTAAAAGGAGCCTACGAGCAGTACTTC
CASSLKGAYEQYF
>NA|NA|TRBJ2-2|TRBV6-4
TGTGCCAGCAGTGACTCGAGTATACTTCGGGGCGGGGAGCTGTTTTTT
CASSDSSILRGGELFF
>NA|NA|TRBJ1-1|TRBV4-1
TGCGCCAGCAGCCTCCAGAAACAAAGAGGGAGGAATGATCGACGGACTGAAGCTTTCTTT
CASSLQKQRGRNDRRTEAFF
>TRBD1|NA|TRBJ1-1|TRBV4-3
TGCGCCAGCAGCCAAGTGGAGGGGGCGATCACTGAAGCTTTCTTT
CASSQVEGAITEAFF
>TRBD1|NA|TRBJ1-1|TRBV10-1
TGCGCCAGCAGTGGGGGGCAAGGGGGCCAGACTGAAGCTTTCTTT
CASSGGQGGQTEAFF
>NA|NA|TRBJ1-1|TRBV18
TGTGCCAGCTCACCACCGAAGGGGGTGGGGAACACTGAAGCTTTCTTT
CASSPPKGVGNTEAFF
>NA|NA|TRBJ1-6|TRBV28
TGTGCCAGCAGATACAGGGTGGGCAGTTCACCCCTCCACTTT
CASRYRVGSSPLHF
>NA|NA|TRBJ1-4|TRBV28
TGTGCCAGCAGTTTCGCGGGAACTAATGAAAAACTGTTTTTT
CASSFAGTNEKLFF
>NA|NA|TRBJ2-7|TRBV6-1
TGTGCCAGCAGTGAAGCTCTGGGTGCAAACGAGCAGTACTTC
CASSEALGANEQYF
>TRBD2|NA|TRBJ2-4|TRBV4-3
TGCGCCAGCAGCCATACTAGCGGACTAGCCAAAAACATTCAGTACTTC
CASSHTSGLAKNIQYF